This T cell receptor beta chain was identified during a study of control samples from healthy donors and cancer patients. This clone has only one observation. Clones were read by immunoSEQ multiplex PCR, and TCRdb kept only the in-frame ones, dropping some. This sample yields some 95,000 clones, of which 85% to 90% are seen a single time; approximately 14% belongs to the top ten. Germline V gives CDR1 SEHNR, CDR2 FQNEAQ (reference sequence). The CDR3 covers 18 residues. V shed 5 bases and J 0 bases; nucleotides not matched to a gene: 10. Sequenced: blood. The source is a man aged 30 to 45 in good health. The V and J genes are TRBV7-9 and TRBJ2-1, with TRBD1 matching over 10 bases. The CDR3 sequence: CASSPGQGSGLSYNEQFF. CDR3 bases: TGTGCCAGCAGCCCGGGACAGGGGAGCGGGCTCTCCTACAATGAGCAGTTCTTC.